At least ten counts were recorded for the clone carrying this T cell receptor beta chain. Researchers barred patients who had uncontrolled infection, other autoimmune disease, pregnancy or lactation. Diagnostic decisions used clinical symptoms, serum thyroxine and TRAb, thyroid ultrasound and orbital computed tomography. The PBMCs studied were ones that came from roughly 11 ml fresh peripheral blood. The CDR3 runs 14 residues. V shed 0 bases and J shed 2 bases, with 6 bases lying between them. The germline gives CDR1 SGDLS, CDR2 YYNGEE. The data were taken from a study of T cells in Graves' hyperthyroidism and ophthalmopathy. Overall study context: Peripheral blood sampling occurred at initial diagnosis, before any treatment.

The investigators amplified TCR beta CDR3 regions from RNA transcripts. First-round RT-PCR targeting the TCR CDR3 was performed with the HTBI primer set. Via MiXCR, TCRdb re-called the multiplex PCR reads, giving one row per CDR3 protein. Found here are roughly 170,000 distinct CDR3 sequences, 15% to 20% of them singletons; the top ten hold roughly 28%. Material for sequencing was blood. The chain recombines TRBV9 with TRBJ1-3, with D uncertain. The clonotype originates from a woman aged 50 to 65 with Graves' hyperthyroidism. As DNA, the CDR3 is TGTGCCAGCAGCGTAGGAGGGACTGGAAACACCATATATTTT. Translating gives CASSVGGTGNTIYF.